The 12 T cell receptor beta chains below were found in one sample sequenced in a study of Ad26.COV2.S vaccination and SARS-CoV-2 variants. Sequenced by immunoSEQ multiplex PCR; TCRdb stores in-frame clones only, minus some. Of roughly 350,000 clones detected, 80% to 90% appear once; the ten largest clones hold 3.4%. The treatment denotes: around 19 received Ad26.COV2.S at low or high dose, single or two shots; about 5 received placebo; per-sample allocation not given. Sampling occurred on day 63 after the first vaccine or placebo injection. Source: peripheral blood, taken in a trial of Ad26.COV2.S vaccine versus placebo. The receptors come from a person between 18 and 65 years old who received the Ad26.COV2.S COVID-19 vaccine or a placebo.

V usage is TRBV27 and J usage is TRBJ1-5; no reliable D call. With 3 bases removed from V and 6 bases from J, the gap between germline ends came to 15 bases. The length of the CDR3 is 15 residues. Germline V gives CDR1 MNHEY, CDR2 SMNVEV (reference sequence). The CDR3 sequence: CASSFEGKGGQPQHF. The CDR3 DNA is TGTGCCAGCAGTTTTGAAGGGAAAGGAGGTCAGCCCCAGCATTTT.

V usage is TRBV5-1 and J usage is TRBJ1-6; no firm D call. CDR3 length: 16 residues. Germline CDR1 and CDR2: SGHRS and YFSETQ. Trimming cost V 4 bases and J 0 bases, with 11 bases left between them. CDR3 sequence: CASSHGESSYNSPLHF. CDR3 nucleotides: TGCGCCAGCAGCCACGGAGAGAGCTCCTATAATTCACCCCTCCACTTT. The whole variable domain, remainder taken from reference TRBV5-1 and TRBJ1-6, is KAGVTQTPRYLIKTRGQQVTLSCSPISGHRSVSWYQQTPGQGLQFLFEYFSETQRNKGNFPGRFSGRQFSNSRSEMNVSTLELGDSALYLCASSHGESSYNSPLHFGNGTRLTVT.

The chain uses TRBV2 and TRBJ2-6; D is ambiguous. CDR1 SNHLY and CDR2 FYNNEI come from the germline V gene. The V end lost 7 bases, the J end lost 0 bases, and 10 bases lay between the germline ends. The CDR3 runs 15 residues. This chain's CDR3 is CASTSGSSGANVLTF. The CDR3 nucleotides read TGTGCCAGCACAAGTGGTAGCTCTGGGGCCAACGTCCTGACTTTC.

The chain combines TRBV19 with TRBJ2-1, with D possibly being TRBD2 (5 bases). CDR1 and CDR2 from the germline V gene are LNHDA and SQIVND (reference sequence). The CDR3 loop spans 15 amino acids. V was cut by 3 bases and J by 0 bases, with 9 bases left in between. CDR3 in amino acids: CASSIEGNSYNEQFF. The DNA of the CDR3 is TGTGCCAGTAGTATTGAGGGCAACTCCTACAATGAGCAGTTCTTC.

V is TRBV6-4 and J is TRBJ2-3; D not certain. The CDR3 contains 14 residues. V shed 4 bases and J shed 0 bases, with 8 bases lying between them. Germline assignment: CDR1 MRHNA and CDR2 SNTAGT. Here the CDR3 DNA reads TGTGCCAGCAGTGCCTCCGCCAGCACAGATACGCAGTATTTT. It is translated as CASSASASTDTQYF.

In its sample, this clone was seen once. V gene TRBV11-2 combines with J gene TRBJ1-2; no firm D call. Germline V gene data show CDR1 as SGHAT and CDR2 as FQNNGV. This CDR3 is built from 17 residues. Trimming pared 7 bases from V and 8 bases from J, leaving 29 bases between. As DNA, the CDR3 is TGTGCCAGCAACTCTCGGCGGGCAGCGGGCAACATACGGGGCTACACCTTC. This translates into CASNSRRAAGNIRGYTF. Complete variable domain (other parts from reference TRBV11-2 and TRBJ1-2): EAGVAQSPRYKIIEKRQSVAFWCNPISGHATLYWYQQILGQGPKLLIQFQNNGVVDDSQLPKDRFSAERLKGVDSTLKIQPAKLEDSAVYLCASNSRRAAGNIRGYTFGSGTRLTVV.

The V call is TRBV7-6, the J call TRBJ2-7; D not resolved. CDR3 length equals 16 residues. Per germline, CDR1 SGHVS and CDR2 FNYEAQ. Trimming removed 0 bases from V and 7 bases from J, with 19 bases in between. The CDR3 DNA reads as TGTGCCAGCAGCTTAGCGAGTAGGCCTCAAGCTTGGGAGCAGTACTTC. This encodes CASSLASRPQAWEQYF.

J is TRBJ1-3 and V is TRBV5-1, with D tentatively TRBD1 (6 bases). CDR1 and CDR2 from the germline V gene are SGHRS and YFSETQ. V lost 2 bases and J 0 bases, leaving 15 bases between the germline ends. This CDR3 comprises 17 residues. The CDR3 loop is CASSFGSRDNSGNTIYF. DNA of the CDR3: TGCGCCAGCAGCTTTGGCTCCCGGGACAACTCTGGAAACACCATATATTTT.

This chain links TRBV2 with TRBJ2-1; TRBD1 agrees at 7 bases. Per germline, CDR1 SNHLY and CDR2 FYNNEI. The CDR3 runs 12 residues. V was pared by 7 bases and J by 5 bases, with 2 bases of the junction left unmatched. CDR3 DNA: TGTGCCAGCACCGACAGGGACAATGAGCAGTTCTTC. It encodes CASTDRDNEQFF.

This chain connects TRBV12-5 to TRBJ1-5; the D gene is possibly TRBD1 (5 bases). The CDR3 totals 15 residues. Trimming left V 2 bases short and J 4 bases short, with 12 bases between. Looked up from germline, CDR1 is LGHNT and CDR2 is FRNRAP. CDR3 amino acids: CASGLPGTANQPQHF. CDR3 DNA sequence: TGTGCTAGTGGTTTGCCCGGGACGGCTAATCAGCCCCAGCATTTT.

This sequence joins TRBV19 and TRBJ2-7, with D unclear. V lost 4 bases, J lost 0 bases, and 13 bases lay in between. CDR1 is LNHDA and CDR2 is SQIVND in the germline V gene (reference sequence). CDR3 length: 15 residues. The DNA of the CDR3 is TGTGCCAGTAGTACGACACCTGCGATCTCCTACGAGCAGTACTTC. Translating gives CASSTTPAISYEQYF.

The genes are TRBV18 and TRBJ1-1, with D perhaps matching TRBD1 (6 bases). The CDR3 is 15 amino acids. V was clipped by 2 bases and J by 5 bases, with 15 bases between them. Looked up from germline, CDR1 is KGHSH and CDR2 is LQKENI. The CDR3 here is CASSPNRVVYTEAFF. CDR3 nucleotide sequence: TGTGCCAGCTCACCAAACAGGGTGGTTTATACTGAAGCTTTCTTT.